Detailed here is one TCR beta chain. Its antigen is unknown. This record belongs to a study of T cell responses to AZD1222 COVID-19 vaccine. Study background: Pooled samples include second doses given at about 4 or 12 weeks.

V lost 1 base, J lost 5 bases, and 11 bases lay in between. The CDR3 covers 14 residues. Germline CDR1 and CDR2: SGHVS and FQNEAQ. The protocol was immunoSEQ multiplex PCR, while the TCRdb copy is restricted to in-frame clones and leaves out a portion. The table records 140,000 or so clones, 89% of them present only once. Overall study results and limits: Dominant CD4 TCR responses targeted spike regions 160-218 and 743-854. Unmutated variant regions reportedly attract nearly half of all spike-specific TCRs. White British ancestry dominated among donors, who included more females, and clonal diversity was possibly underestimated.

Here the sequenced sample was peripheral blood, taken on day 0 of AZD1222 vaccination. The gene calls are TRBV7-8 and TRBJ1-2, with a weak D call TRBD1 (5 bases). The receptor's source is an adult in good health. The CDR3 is CASSLGPGLYGYTF. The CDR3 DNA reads TGTGCCAGCAGCTTAGGTCCAGGGCTATATGGCTACACCTTC.